This T cell receptor beta chain was observed in a study of T cell repertoires in cytomegalovirus infection. Overall study context: Public TCR beta signatures were indicative of both CMV infection and a matching HLA type.

A note on this clonotype: Its antigen remains unknown.

MiXCR, applied by TCRdb to the reads, yields one record per CDR3 protein. The sample yields approximately 140,000 distinct CDR3 sequences, 20% to 30% seen once. CDR1 and CDR2 (germline): SQVTM, ANQGSEA. The CDR3 runs to 10 residues. V dropped 6 bases and J dropped 0 bases, with 2 bases sitting between them. V and J are TRBV29-1 and TRBJ1-1; no definite D call. This TCR came from a human donor in good health (CMV status not recorded). Some clones in this sample may be carry-over from other donors' samples. The sequencing input was PBMCs, sequenced either directly or after in vitro stimulation (not recorded which). The CDR3 sequence is CSVMNTEAFF. In DNA, the CDR3 is TGCAGCGTCATGAACACTGAAGCTTTCTTT.